The 13 T cell receptor beta chains below were found in one sample sequenced in a study of blood T cells in healthy people across ages. Sample-barcoded 5' priming and a J-beta primer mix drove a second PCR of roughly 6 to 12 cycles. TCRdb reprocessed the 5' RACE reads with MiXCR, giving one entry per CDR3 protein. The data contain around 650,000 distinct CDR3 sequences, 32% of them singletons. Sequencing used blood. The source is a woman of 80 years or more in good health.

This clonotype was recorded many times. This chain connects TRBV9 to TRBJ1-2, with no clear D. Germline CDR1 is SGDLS and CDR2 is YYNGEE. Between the trimmed V and J ends, which lost 6 bases and 3 bases, there was a span of 15 bases. This CDR3 comprises 14 residues. The CDR3 DNA is TGTGCCAGCACCCCTGGACGGAGATACTATGGCTACACCTTC. This gives the protein CASTPGRRYYGYTF.

This clonotype was seen at least ten times. The chain employs TRBV4-1 and TRBJ2-1; no clear D gene. CDR1 is MGHRA and CDR2 is YSYEKL in the germline V gene. V was trimmed by 1 base and J by 7 bases, leaving 8 bases between them. This CDR3 is built from 13 residues. As DNA, the CDR3 is TGCGCCAGCAGCCAAGGAACCGGGAATGAGCAGTTCTTC. Translating gives CASSQGTGNEQFF.

This clonotype showed up many times. The V and J genes are TRBV6-2 or TRBV6-3 and TRBJ2-7; D is unclear. Germline V gene data show CDR1 as MNHEY and CDR2 as SVGEGT. CDR3 size: 14 residues. V was pared by 6 bases and J by 0 bases, with 12 bases between. CDR3 amino acids: CASSHAHTSYEQYF. The CDR3 bases are TGTGCCAGCAGCCACGCTCACACCTCCTACGAGCAGTACTTC.

This clonotype showed up just a few times. V usage is TRBV3-1 and J usage is TRBJ2-1, with 7 bases that match TRBD2. V gave up 4 bases and J gave up 9 bases; unmatched junction bases: 3. In germline, CDR1 is LGHDT, CDR2 YNNKEL (reference sequence). This CDR3 is 12 amino acids long. CDR3 region: CASSRGLVEQFF. The CDR3 DNA reads as TGTGCCAGCAGCCGCGGACTAGTTGAGCAGTTCTTC.

This clonotype was counted ten times or more. The chain has TRBV6-1 and TRBJ2-3, with TRBD1 as a possible D gene (5 bases). The V gene's germline CDR1 is MNHNS and CDR2 SASEGT. This CDR3 contains 15 residues. Trimming cost V 0 bases and J 3 bases, with 10 bases left between them. The CDR3, as DNA: TGTGCCAGCAGTGAAGCGGCAGGGAAAACAGATACGCAGTATTTT. It translates to CASSEAAGKTDTQYF.

V is TRBV7-8 and J is TRBJ1-2; a weak D match, TRBD1 (5 bases). The ends were cut back, 2 bases at V and 6 bases at J, with 16 bases in the middle. Looked up from germline, CDR1 is SGHVS and CDR2 is FQNEAQ. This CDR3 has 15 residues. The CDR3 protein is CASSLRGWIGDGYTF. CDR3 DNA: TGTGCCAGCAGCTTAAGGGGATGGATTGGCGATGGCTACACCTTC.

This chain connects TRBV7-2 to TRBJ2-3; no reliable D call. Trimming removed 4 bases at V and 2 bases at J, with 10 bases between. Germline CDR1 is SGHTA and CDR2 is FQGNSA. The CDR3 spans 14 residues. CDR3 coding DNA: TGTGCCAGCAGCTCCGGCCATACCACAGATACGCAGTATTTT. Its translation: CASSSGHTTDTQYF.

This clonotype was counted a few times. This chain joins TRBV7-9 and TRBJ1-1; TRBD1 is a possible D gene (6 bases). V lost 2 bases, J lost 0 bases, and 13 bases lay in between. CDR1 and CDR2 from the germline V gene are SEHNR and FQNEAQ (reference sequence). The CDR3 contains 16 residues. CDR3 amino acids: CASSLSQGTMNTEAFF. The CDR3 region has the DNA TGTGCCAGCAGCTTAAGCCAGGGGACTATGAACACTGAAGCTTTCTTT.

J is TRBJ1-5 and V is TRBV20-1; D is possibly TRBD1 (5 bases). Germline loops: CDR1 DFQATT, CDR2 SNEGSKA (reference sequence). The V end lost 5 bases, the J end lost 3 bases, and 11 bases lay between the germline ends. The CDR3 is 13 amino acids. CDR3 region: CSARQGPNQPQHF. CDR3 sequence (DNA): TGCAGTGCTCGGCAGGGACCCAATCAGCCCCAGCATTTT.

V usage is TRBV7-2 and J usage is TRBJ2-6; a weak D match, TRBD1 (5 bases). Germline CDR1 SGHTA, CDR2 FQGNSA. Trimming stripped 1 base from V and 4 bases from J, with 17 bases between. The CDR3 totals 18 residues. The CDR3 sequence: CASSLDTGKFSGANVLTF. CDR3 nucleotides: TGTGCCAGCAGCTTAGACACAGGAAAGTTTTCGGGGGCCAACGTCCTGACTTTC.

This clonotype appeared a few times. V usage is TRBV20-1 and J usage is TRBJ1-1; D is undetermined. The germline V and J ends were trimmed by 0 bases and 4 bases, with 15 bases remaining between them. In germline, CDR1 is DFQATT, CDR2 SNEGSKA (reference sequence). The CDR3 has 15 residues. The CDR3 coding sequence is TGCAGTGCTAGAGATCTGGCCCCGGTCGGCACTGAAGCTTTCTTT. Translated: CSARDLAPVGTEAFF.

As for this clonotype: A much larger clone is a single base away; this may be a read error. CDR3 sequence: CASGFFTLAEETQYF. Written as DNA, the CDR3 is TGTGCCAGCGGTTTTTTTACGCTAGCGGAAGAGACCCAGTACTTC. J is TRBJ2-5 and V is TRBV12-3 or TRBV12-4; 7 bases map to TRBD2. CDR3 length: 15 residues.

This clonotype appeared a few times. The CDR3: CASSLGRPLYGYTF. The CDR3 bases are TGCGCCAGCAGCTTGGGGAGGCCTCTCTATGGCTACACCTTC. This chain links TRBV5-1 with TRBJ1-2; D is ambiguous. V was shortened by 0 bases and J by 4 bases, with 10 bases between the two germline ends. This CDR3 region has 14 residues. Germline V gene lookup returns CDR1 SGHRS and CDR2 YFSETQ.